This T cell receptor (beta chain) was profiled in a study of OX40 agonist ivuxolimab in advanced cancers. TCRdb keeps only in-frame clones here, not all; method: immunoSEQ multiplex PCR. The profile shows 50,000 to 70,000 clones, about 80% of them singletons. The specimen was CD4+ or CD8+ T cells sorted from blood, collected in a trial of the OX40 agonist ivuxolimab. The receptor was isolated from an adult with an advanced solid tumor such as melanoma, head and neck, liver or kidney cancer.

The CDR3 region is CASSFLPEGIQYF. For the CDR3, the DNA is TGTGCCAGCAGTTTTCTACCGGAGGGCATTCAGTACTTC. The V gene is TRBV28, the J gene TRBJ2-4; D might be TRBD2 (6 bases). The ends were cut back, 3 bases at V and 9 bases at J, with 12 bases in the middle. Per the germline V gene, CDR1 is MDHEN and CDR2 is SYDVKM. The CDR3 loop spans 13 amino acids.